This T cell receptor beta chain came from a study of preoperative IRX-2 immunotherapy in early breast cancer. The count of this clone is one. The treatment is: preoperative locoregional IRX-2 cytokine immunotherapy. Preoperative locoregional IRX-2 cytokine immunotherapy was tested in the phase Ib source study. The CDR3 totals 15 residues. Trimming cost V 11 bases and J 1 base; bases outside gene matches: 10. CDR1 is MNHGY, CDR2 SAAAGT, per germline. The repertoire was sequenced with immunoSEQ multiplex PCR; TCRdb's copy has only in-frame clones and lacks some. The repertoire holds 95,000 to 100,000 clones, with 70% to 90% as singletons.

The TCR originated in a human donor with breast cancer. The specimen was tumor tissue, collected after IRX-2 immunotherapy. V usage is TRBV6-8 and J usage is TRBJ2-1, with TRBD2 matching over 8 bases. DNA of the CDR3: TGTGCCGGCTCGGGAGCGGGAGAGTCCTACAATGAGCAGTTCTTC. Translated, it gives CAGSGAGESYNEQFF.